These 17 T cell receptor beta chains came from one sample sequenced in a study of shared clonotypes between healthy human individuals. Sequenced by immunoSEQ multiplex PCR; TCRdb stores in-frame clones only, minus some. This sample has about 1,900,000 clones, with roughly 95% found just once. Positively selected for CCR7, the CD45RO-negative cells used as naive CD8 cells excluded terminally differentiated effector memory CD45RA+ cells. Source material: naive CD8+ T cells sorted from blood. These receptors originate from a man aged 18-30 years in good health.

This chain joins TRBV2 and TRBJ2-7; TRBD2 aligns across 7 bases. CDR3 length equals 15 residues. CDR1 SNHLY and CDR2 FYNNEI come from the germline V gene. V was pared by 2 bases and J by 4 bases, with 8 bases of the junction left unmatched. The CDR3 reads CASSEPREREYEQYF. DNA of the CDR3: TGTGCCAGCAGTGAACCGCGGGAGAGGGAATACGAGCAGTACTTC.

The chain combines TRBV29-1 with TRBJ2-7; tentatively, D is TRBD2 (6 bases). V shed 4 bases and J shed 2 bases, with 9 bases lying between them. CDR3 length equals 12 residues. Germline values: CDR1 SQVTM, CDR2 ANQGSEA. The CDR3 DNA reads as TGCAGCGTTGTAGCGGATACCTACGAGCAGTACTTC. Its translation: CSVVADTYEQYF.

V is TRBV4-1 and J is TRBJ2-2, with 9 bases lining up with TRBD2. Germline values: CDR1 MGHRA, CDR2 YSYEKL. V lost 4 bases, J lost 2 bases, and 5 bases stayed unmatched. The CDR3 runs to 16 residues. This CDR3 is CASSRGSGGNTGELFF. The CDR3 nucleotides are TGCGCCAGCAGCCGAGGTAGCGGGGGTAACACCGGGGAGCTGTTTTTT.

The chain carries TRBV5-3 and TRBJ1-4; maybe TRBD1 (6 bases). TRBV5-3 is known as an ORF, though its function is uncertain. Trimming stripped 0 bases from V and 3 bases from J, with 15 bases between. CDR3 length: 17 amino acids. CDR3 bases: TGTGCCAGAAGCTTGGGATCACAGGGACGGGCTAATGAAAAACTGTTTTTT. This codes for CARSLGSQGRANEKLFF.

The chain employs TRBV15 and TRBJ2-5; 11 positions agree with TRBD2. Germline V CDR1 and CDR2: LNHNV, YYDKDF (reference sequence). Trimming cost V 3 bases and J 2 bases; bases outside gene matches: 2. The CDR3 has 15 residues. The CDR3 loop reads CATSSGTSGQETQYF. CDR3 DNA sequence: TGTGCCACCAGCAGTGGGACTAGCGGACAAGAGACCCAGTACTTC.

Concerning this clone: Other DNA sequences within the sample encode an identical CDR3. The rearrangement joins TRBV7-9 to TRBJ2-3; no clear D gene. The CDR3 covers 13 residues. V lost 5 bases and J lost 5, with 11 bases in between. Germline values: CDR1 SEHNR, CDR2 FQNEAQ (reference sequence). CDR3 sequence: CASSATTGDTQYF. Here the CDR3 DNA reads TGTGCCAGCAGCGCCACGACCGGAGATACGCAGTATTTT.

V and J are TRBV30 and TRBJ1-3; D is unclear. Germline CDR1 and CDR2: GTSNPN and SVGIG (reference sequence). This CDR3 is 13 amino acids long. V was cut by 5 bases and J by 0 bases, with 8 bases left in between. Here the CDR3 DNA reads TGTGCCTGGGCTACAGACTCTGGAAACACCATATATTTT. Amino acid sequence: CAWATDSGNTIYF.

The genes are TRBV7-2 and TRBJ1-1; no firm D call. The V and J ends lost 4 bases and 3 bases respectively, with 21 bases between them. CDR3 size: 17 residues. Germline loops: CDR1 SGHTA, CDR2 FQGNSA. In nucleotides, the CDR3 is TGTGCCAGCAGCTCCACCCCCGGTGGAGGGTTTGACACTGAAGCTTTCTTT. Protein product: CASSSTPGGGFDTEAFF.

A remark on this clone: In the same sample, other DNA sequences code for this CDR3. The chain is built from TRBV2 and TRBJ2-1, with D possibly TRBD2 on 5 matching bases. The CDR3 has 15 amino acids. The V end lost 2 bases, the J end lost 0 bases, and 8 bases lay between the germline ends. Germline CDR1 and CDR2: SNHLY and FYNNEI. In DNA, the CDR3 is TGTGCCAGCAGTGAAACGGGGAGCTCCTACAATGAGCAGTTCTTC. The encoded protein is CASSETGSSYNEQFF.

Points on this clone: This same CDR3 is encoded by further DNA sequences in the sample. The chain uses TRBV7-2 and TRBJ2-7; TRBD1 agrees at 8 bases. The length of the CDR3 is 15 residues. The J segment lost 4 bases and the V segment lost 0 bases, leaving 5 bases of the junction unmatched. CDR1 and CDR2 from the germline V gene are SGHTA and FQGNSA. The chain's CDR3 is CASSLAGQGRYEQYF. CDR3 coding DNA: TGTGCCAGCAGCTTAGCCGGACAGGGTAGATACGAGCAGTACTTC.

This clone occurred once. The rearrangement links TRBV6-1 to TRBJ2-7; D is unresolved. The CDR3 covers 14 residues. Germline V gene data show CDR1 as MNHNS and CDR2 as SASEGT. V was clipped by 2 bases and J by 2 bases, with 10 bases between them. CDR3 coding DNA: TGTGCCAGCAGTGAATTTGTCATTCCCTACGAGCAGTACTTC. Translated: CASSEFVIPYEQYF.

V usage is TRBV29-1 and J usage is TRBJ1-2; 7 bases agree with TRBD1. V was pared by 4 bases and J by 5 bases, with 13 bases of the junction left unmatched. CDR3 length: 15 residues. Germline CDR1 SQVTM, CDR2 ANQGSEA. The chain's CDR3 is CSVAILQGHRYGYTF. The DNA for the CDR3 is TGCAGCGTTGCTATTTTACAGGGGCACCGGTATGGCTACACCTTC.

This clone was recorded a few times. The chain joins TRBV4-1 to TRBJ1-6; D is perhaps TRBD1 (5 bases). Trimming left V 0 bases short and J 10 bases short, with 16 bases between. This CDR3 has 16 amino acids. Germline V gives CDR1 MGHRA, CDR2 YSYEKL. The CDR3 nucleotides read TGCGCCAGCAGCCAAGAACGCGCGACAGTTTTGTCACCCCTCCACTTT. Its translation is CASSQERATVLSPLHF.

The chain is built from TRBV19 and TRBJ1-4; D may be TRBD1 (5 bases). Germline lookup yields CDR1 LNHDA and CDR2 SQIVND (reference sequence). With 6 bases removed from V and 7 bases from J, the gap between germline ends came to 21 bases. The CDR3 sequence is 16 residues long. The CDR3 bases are TGTGCCAGTAGCTGGGGAACAGGCCTCAAGGCTGAAAAACTGTTTTTT. It encodes CASSWGTGLKAEKLFF.

This clone has only a few counts. This chain connects TRBV2 to TRBJ1-2; unclear D gene. In germline, CDR1 is SNHLY, CDR2 FYNNEI. V shed 4 bases and J shed 9 bases, with 0 bases lying between them. The CDR3 has 8 residues. The CDR3, as DNA: TGTGCCAGCAGTGGCTACACCTTC. This translates into CASSGYTF. The full variable domain, completed using reference TRBV2 and TRBJ1-2, is EPEVTQTPSHQVTQMGQEVILRCVPISNHLYFYWYRQILGQKVEFLVSFYNNEISEKSEIFDDQFSVERPDGSNFTLKIRSTKLEDSAMYFCASSGYTFGSGTRLTVV.

This clone was detected only once. This chain links TRBV7-9 with TRBJ2-3; no firm D call. From germline, CDR1 is SEHNR and CDR2 FQNEAQ (reference sequence). The CDR3 is 16 amino acids. V gave up 4 bases and J gave up 4 bases, with 18 bases separating them. In nucleotides, the CDR3 is TGTGCCAGCAGCTCACTCACTACAGACACGGCAGATACGCAGTATTTT. Translation: CASSSLTTDTADTQYF.

For this clone: This specimen includes other DNA sequences encoding the same CDR3. This chain links TRBV11-3 with TRBJ2-7, with TRBD1 matching over 9 bases. V shed 5 bases and J 4 bases; nucleotides not matched to a gene: 3. The V gene's germline CDR1 is SGHNT and CDR2 YENEEA. The CDR3 runs 13 residues. The CDR3 protein is CASSAGTGYEQYF. The CDR3 DNA sequence: TGTGCCAGCAGCGCCGGGACAGGGTACGAGCAGTACTTC.